This TCR beta chain was obtained from a study of blood T cell repertoires in COVID-19 (dated by TCRdb to 2019 to 2021). About the study as a whole: Samples covering the acute and convalescent phases of COVID-19 were provided by collaborators in the United States, Italy and Spain. Deeply sampled blood TCRbeta repertoires from subjects exposed to, actively infected with, or recovered from COVID-19 were included in the dataset. The prospective study material was composed of cDNA or gDNA derived from T cells, B-cell-depleted T cells, or PBMCs. The sample metadata nearly always contained a de-identified subject ID, COVID-19 status, age in years and sex. The repertoires were released in a freely available public database intended as a resource for research on the immune response to SARS-CoV-2. The samples were drawn from the first 160 participants of the ongoing ImmuneRACE study and from 950 to 1,500 subjects provided by 6 global collaborators. Where available, HLA class I and class II types were obtained from metadata supplied by the sample provider rather than from assay-based typing.

V ends up 5 bases short and J 0 bases short, with an unmatched junction base count of 6. Inclusive of the bounding cysteine and phenylalanine, the CDR3 is 16 residues long. Here the CDR3 DNA is all that survives: 48 bases in frame from base 1. Sequences MNHEY (CDR1) and SMNVEV (CDR2) are obtained from the germline V gene (reference sequence). General findings and caveats noted by the study authors: The amount of clinical and demographic metadata varied by source and participant and was provided uncurated.

TCRbeta CDR3 regions were amplified from genomic DNA by means of the immunoSEQ Assay, a bias-controlled multiplex PCR. Per the source publication's procedure: The number of nucleated cells in each sample was estimated by amplification of reference gene primers within the assay. Sequence reads were collapsed and filtered to measure the absolute abundance of every unique TCRbeta CDR3 rearrangement. Productive Simpson clonality was computed per sample as the square root of Simpson's diversity index over productive rearrangements. This is the immuneACCESS table as TCRdb keeps it, with only in-frame sequences that have V and J called. A part of the clones is gone; compared with another copy, unresolved V genes explain less than half, and the rest is unexplained. Clone size and V and J calls were adopted from that table, with D and trimming inferred from the DNA. In this sample the table shows more than 150,000 clones, about 80% of which occur a single time. Approximately 7.3% of the sample goes to the ten largest clones.

Collaborating institutions collected whole blood in K2EDTA tubes following their own protocols. For TCRbeta analysis, collaborator samples were shipped as frozen whole blood, as isolated PBMCs, or as DNA extracted from either sample type. In this sample, this clone turned up once. Its target antigen remains unknown. The sample holds no much larger clone one base away, and base qualities are not on file. Specimen: peripheral blood. The sequence was collected from a human donor in a cohort sampled during active COVID-19. The V and J genes are TRBV27 and TRBJ2-2; the central 7 bases match TRBD1. CDR3 loop: CASSPGQIPNTGELFF. DNA sequence: TGTGCCAGCAGTCCGGGACAGATTCCGAACACCGGGGAGCTGTTTTTT.